The clone carrying this TCR beta chain was recorded many times. This sample is part of a study of human T cells and chemical hapten exposure. Via MiXCR, TCRdb re-called the RACE reads, giving one row per CDR3 protein. The sample carries fewer than 500,000 distinct CDR3 sequences, 4.8% recorded once. Time point defined: patch test 1, 2 weeks after DPC sensitization. Treatment indicated: therapeutic diphenylcyclopropenone sensitization with weekly scalp DPC. Germline V gene sequence: CDR1 MGHDK, CDR2 SYGVNS. V lost 3 bases and J lost 3, with 5 bases in between. The CDR3 totals 12 residues. The receptor's source is a woman aged 45-60 years with alopecia areata. Some clones in this sample may be carry-over from other donors' samples. J is TRBJ1-2 and V is TRBV25-1; D call uncertain. The sample in question was whole blood, obtained in connection with sensitization to the hapten diphenylcyclopropenone (DPC). The CDR3 region has the DNA TGTGCCAGCAGTGACGGGTACTATGGCTACACCTTC. It encodes CASSDGYYGYTF.